What follows are 16 T cell receptor beta chains derived from one specimen sequenced in a study of shared clonotypes between healthy human individuals. Sequencing used immunoSEQ multiplex PCR; TCRdb keeps in-frame clones, though not all of them. The table has approximately 2,000,000 clones, around 90% seen once; the top ten hold approximately 0.41%. Sequencing was carried out using naive CD4+ T cells from PBMCs. Subset noted: CD45RA+ positively selected. The receptors were gathered from a man between 18 and 35 years old in good health. Some clones in this sample may be carry-over from other donors' samples.

A few counts support this clone. The genes are TRBV5-1 and TRBJ1-4; D gene ambiguous. CDR1 is SGHRS, CDR2 YFSETQ, per germline. CDR3 length equals 16 residues. Trimming pared 0 bases from V and 8 bases from J, leaving 17 bases between. The CDR3 spells CASSLARTIGREKLFF. In DNA, the CDR3 is TGCGCCAGCAGCTTGGCCCGGACTATCGGAAGGGAAAAACTGTTTTTT.

V and J are TRBV4-3 and TRBJ2-5; TRBD1 matches at 9 bases. This CDR3 has 16 residues. Germline V gene sequence: CDR1 LGHNA, CDR2 YSLEER. J gave up 5 bases and V 0 bases, and 7 bases lay outside the gene matches. The CDR3 DNA follows: TGCGCCAGCAGCCAAGATGGGAGACAGGGGGGGGAGACCCAGTACTTC. It is translated as CASSQDGRQGGETQYF.

The chain employs TRBV7-8 and TRBJ2-1, with TRBD1 matching over 8 bases. The CDR3 covers 16 residues. V dropped 5 bases and J dropped 8; count of bases not matched to a gene: 14. CDR1 and CDR2 from the germline V gene are SGHVS and FQNEAQ. As DNA, the CDR3 is TGTGCCAGCAGCCTACGAAGGCTTGACAGGGGCGATGAGCAGTTCTTC. Protein: CASSLRRLDRGDEQFF.

This rearrangement joins TRBV10-3 to TRBJ2-3; D might be TRBD1 (6 bases). The CDR3 is made up of 15 amino acids. Germline V gene sequence: CDR1 ENHRY, CDR2 SYGVKD. Trimming left V 5 bases short and J 7 bases short, with 19 bases between. CDR3 DNA: TGTGCCATCAGTATGACGACAGGACAGCAGAATACGCAGTATTTT. Translated: CAISMTTGQQNTQYF.

The chain employs TRBV5-1 and TRBJ2-1; possibly TRBD2 for D (6 bases). The V gene's germline CDR1 is SGHRS and CDR2 YFSETQ. The CDR3 runs 15 residues. Trimming removed 4 bases from V and 2 bases from J, with 13 bases in between. CDR3 nucleotides: TGCGCCAGCAGCCCCGTCGCGGGGACCTACAATGAGCAGTTCTTC. This translates into CASSPVAGTYNEQFF.

The V and J genes are TRBV5-8 and TRBJ2-5, with a tentative D call TRBD2 (6 bases). The CDR3 length is 16 residues. V was shortened by 0 bases and J by 4 bases, with 16 bases between the two germline ends. The germline gives CDR1 SGHTS, CDR2 YDEGEE. CDR3 residues: CASSLGAGAIGETQYF. In nucleotides, the CDR3 is TGTGCCAGCAGCTTGGGAGCGGGCGCGATAGGAGAGACCCAGTACTTC.

CDR3 nucleotides: TGTGCCAGTACGAACCCTACCCCAGGACAGCCCCAGCATTTT. Translated, it gives CASTNPTPGQPQHF. The chain recombines TRBV19 with TRBJ1-5; D not resolved. Germline V lookup: CDR1 LNHDA, CDR2 SQIVND (reference sequence). CDR3 size: 14 residues. V lost 7 bases and J lost 7, with 17 bases in between.

The CDR3 sequence: CSGGVGHYNTEAFF. The CDR3 region has the DNA TGCAGCGGGGGAGTGGGACATTACAACACTGAAGCTTTCTTT. The chain has TRBV29-1 and TRBJ1-1; D is perhaps TRBD1 (6 bases). The CDR3 loop spans 14 amino acids. Per the germline V gene, CDR1 is SQVTM and CDR2 is ANQGSEA. V was clipped by 7 bases and J by 2 bases, with 17 bases between them.

The chain links TRBV4-1 to TRBJ2-2, with D perhaps matching TRBD1 or TRBD2 (5 bases each). V lost 4 bases, J lost 0 bases, and 18 bases lay in between. The CDR3 runs to 18 residues. Germline assignment: CDR1 MGHRA and CDR2 YSYEKL. CDR3 sequence (DNA): TGCGCCAGCAGCCCACTCGGGGCCGACCGGCCGAACACCGGGGAGCTGTTTTTT. It translates to CASSPLGADRPNTGELFF.

The gene calls are TRBV28 and TRBJ2-3; TRBD1 or TRBD2 may be the D gene (5 bases each). The germline V gene has CDR1 MDHEN and CDR2 SYDVKM. V shed 4 bases and J shed 2 bases, with 19 bases lying between them. CDR3 length: 17 residues. The CDR3 bases are TGTGCCAGCAGTTCCCCCCCGGGACCGAGAGCCACAGATACGCAGTATTTT. The encoded protein is CASSSPPGPRATDTQYF.

With respect to this clone: Other DNA sequences within the sample encode an identical CDR3. The CDR3 bases are TGTGCCAGCAGCCTAGGGGGGCTGAACACTGAAGCTTTCTTT. Translated: CASSLGGLNTEAFF. V and J are TRBV5-4 and TRBJ1-1; TRBD1 is a possible D gene (6 bases). In germline, CDR1 is SGHNT, CDR2 YYREEE (reference sequence). V lost 4 bases and J 0 bases, leaving 10 bases between the germline ends. The length of the CDR3 is 14 residues.

The rearrangement joins TRBV6-6 to TRBJ1-1; D is uncertain. CDR1 is MNHNY, CDR2 SVGAGI, per germline (reference sequence). The CDR3 is made up of 13 amino acids. Trimming stripped 0 bases from V and 5 bases from J, with 7 bases between. Here the CDR3 DNA reads TGTGCCAGCAGTTACTCTACCGTTACTGAAGCTTTCTTT. Residues: CASSYSTVTEAFF.

V usage is TRBV25-1 and J usage is TRBJ2-3, with no clear D. Trimming cost V 3 bases and J 0 bases, with 10 bases left between them. The CDR3 runs 15 residues. CDR1 and CDR2 (germline): MGHDK, SYGVNS. The CDR3 reads CASSDRQASTDTQYF. The CDR3 coding sequence is TGTGCCAGCAGTGACAGGCAGGCTAGCACAGATACGCAGTATTTT.

The chain couples TRBV5-5 to TRBJ1-4, with 7 bases fitting TRBD1. The CDR3 extends over 14 amino acids. CDR1 is SGHKS, CDR2 YYEKEE, per germline (reference sequence). With 5 bases clipped from V and 1 base from J, the junction kept 2 bases outside the gene matches. CDR3 region: CASRTGVTNEKLFF. The DNA of the CDR3 is TGTGCCAGCAGAACAGGGGTAACTAATGAAAAACTGTTTTTT. Full variable domain (remainder filled in from reference TRBV5-5 and TRBJ1-4): DAGVTQSPTHLIKTRGQQVTLRCSPISGHKSVSWYQQVLGQGPQFIFQYYEKEERGRGNFPDRFSARQFPNYSSELNVNALLLGDSALYLCASRTGVTNEKLFFGSGTQLSVL.

The V gene is TRBV27, the J gene TRBJ1-3; D remains ambiguous. Germline lookup yields CDR1 MNHEY and CDR2 SMNVEV (reference sequence). The CDR3 is made up of 17 amino acids. The ends were cut back, 8 bases at V and 2 bases at J, with 22 bases in the middle. The CDR3 DNA reads TGTGCCAGCGATTCGCGTGGATGGGGATCGACTGGAAACACCATATATTTT. Translation: CASDSRGWGSTGNTIYF.

The chain combines TRBV14 with TRBJ1-2; 7 bases match TRBD1. This CDR3 is built from 16 residues. With V trimmed by 3 bases and J by 0 bases, 7 bases remained unmatched. Germline values: CDR1 SGHDN, CDR2 FVKESK. CDR3 sequence reads: CASSQGRQGANYGYTF. Written as DNA, the CDR3 is TGTGCCAGCAGCCAGGGGAGACAGGGCGCTAACTATGGCTACACCTTC. Looking up the rest from reference TRBV14 and TRBJ1-2 gives the full variable domain: EAGVTQFPSHSVIEKGQTVTLRCDPISGHDNLYWYRRVMGKEIKFLLHFVKESKQDESGMPNNRFLAERTGGTYSTLKVQPAELEDSGVYFCASSQGRQGANYGYTFGSGTRLTVV.